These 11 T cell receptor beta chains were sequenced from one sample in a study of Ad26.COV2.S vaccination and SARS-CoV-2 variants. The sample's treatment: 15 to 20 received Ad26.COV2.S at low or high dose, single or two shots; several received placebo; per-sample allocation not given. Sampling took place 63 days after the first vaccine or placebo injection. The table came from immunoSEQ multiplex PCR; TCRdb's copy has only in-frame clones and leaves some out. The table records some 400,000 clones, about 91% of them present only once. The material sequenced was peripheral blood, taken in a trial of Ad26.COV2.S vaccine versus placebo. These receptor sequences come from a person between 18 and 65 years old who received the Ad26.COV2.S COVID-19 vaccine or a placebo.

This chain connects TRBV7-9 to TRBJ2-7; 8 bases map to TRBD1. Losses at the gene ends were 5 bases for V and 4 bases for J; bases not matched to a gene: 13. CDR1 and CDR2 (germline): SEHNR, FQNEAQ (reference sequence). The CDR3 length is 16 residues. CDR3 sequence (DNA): TGTGCCAGCAGCCCTCGGCCAGGGGGCTCGAAATACGAGCAGTACTTC. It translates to CASSPRPGGSKYEQYF.

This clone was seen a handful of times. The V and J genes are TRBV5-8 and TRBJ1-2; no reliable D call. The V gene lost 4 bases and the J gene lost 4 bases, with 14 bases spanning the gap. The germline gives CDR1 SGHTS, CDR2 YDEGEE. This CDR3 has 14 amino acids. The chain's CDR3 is CASSHRHGFYGYTF. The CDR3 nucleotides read TGTGCCAGCAGCCACAGACATGGATTCTATGGCTACACCTTC.

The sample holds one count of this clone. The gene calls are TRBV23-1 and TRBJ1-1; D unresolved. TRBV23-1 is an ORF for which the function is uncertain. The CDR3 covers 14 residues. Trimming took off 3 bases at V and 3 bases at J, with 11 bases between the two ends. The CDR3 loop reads CASSHPRQYTEAFF. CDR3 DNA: TGCGCCAGCAGTCACCCTCGGCAGTACACTGAAGCTTTCTTT.

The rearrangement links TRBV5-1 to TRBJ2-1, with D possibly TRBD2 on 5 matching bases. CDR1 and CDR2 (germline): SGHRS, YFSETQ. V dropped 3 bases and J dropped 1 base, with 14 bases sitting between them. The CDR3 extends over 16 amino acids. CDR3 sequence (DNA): TGCGCCAGCAGCTCCGGACTGCCAGCTTCCTACAATGAGCAGTTCTTC. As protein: CASSSGLPASYNEQFF.

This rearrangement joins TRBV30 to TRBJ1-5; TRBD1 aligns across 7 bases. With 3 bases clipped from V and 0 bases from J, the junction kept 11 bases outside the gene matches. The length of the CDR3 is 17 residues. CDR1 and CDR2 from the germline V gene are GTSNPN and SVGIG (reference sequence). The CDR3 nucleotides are TGTGCCTGGAGAACGGGCGAGGGGGCCGATAGCAATCAGCCCCAGCATTTT. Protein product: CAWRTGEGADSNQPQHF.

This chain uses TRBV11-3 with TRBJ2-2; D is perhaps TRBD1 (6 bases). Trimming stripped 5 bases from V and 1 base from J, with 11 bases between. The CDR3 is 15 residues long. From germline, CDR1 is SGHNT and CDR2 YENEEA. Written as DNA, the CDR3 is TGTGCCAGCAGCCGGATGACAGGGAACACCGGGGAGCTGTTTTTT. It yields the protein CASSRMTGNTGELFF.

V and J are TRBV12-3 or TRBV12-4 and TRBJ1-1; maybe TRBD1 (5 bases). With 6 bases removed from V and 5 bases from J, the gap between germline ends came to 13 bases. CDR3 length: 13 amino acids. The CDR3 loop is CASSLGRGTEAFF. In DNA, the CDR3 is TGTGCCAGCAGCCTGGGACGTGGGACTGAAGCTTTCTTT.

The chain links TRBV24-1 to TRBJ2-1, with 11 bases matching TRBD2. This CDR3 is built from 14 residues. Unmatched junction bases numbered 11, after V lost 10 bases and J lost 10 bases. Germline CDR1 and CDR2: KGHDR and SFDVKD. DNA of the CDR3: TGTGCCACATCGACTAGCGGGGCCCCCTCGGAGCAGTTCTTC. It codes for CATSTSGAPSEQFF.

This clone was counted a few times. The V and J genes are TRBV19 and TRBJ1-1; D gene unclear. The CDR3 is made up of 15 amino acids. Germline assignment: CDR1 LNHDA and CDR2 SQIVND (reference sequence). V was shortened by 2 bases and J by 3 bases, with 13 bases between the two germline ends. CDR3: CASSIWGDSHTEAFF. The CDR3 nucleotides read TGTGCCAGTAGTATATGGGGAGATTCACACACTGAAGCTTTCTTT. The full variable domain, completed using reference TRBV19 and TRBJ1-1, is DGGITQSPKYLFRKEGQNVTLSCEQNLNHDAMYWYRQDPGQGLRLIYYSQIVNDFQKGDIAEGYSVSREKKESFPLTVTSAQKNPTAFYLCASSIWGDSHTEAFFGQGTRLTVV.

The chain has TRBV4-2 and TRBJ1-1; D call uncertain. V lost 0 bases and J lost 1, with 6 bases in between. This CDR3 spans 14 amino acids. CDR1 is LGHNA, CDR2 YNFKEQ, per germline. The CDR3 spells CASSQDWKNTEAFF. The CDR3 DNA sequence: TGTGCCAGCAGCCAAGACTGGAAGAACACTGAAGCTTTCTTT.

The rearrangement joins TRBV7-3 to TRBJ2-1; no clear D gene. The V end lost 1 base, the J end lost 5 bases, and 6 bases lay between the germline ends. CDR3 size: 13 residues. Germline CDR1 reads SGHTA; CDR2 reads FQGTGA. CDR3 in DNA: TGTGCCAGCAGCTTAAGTGCGGACAATGAGCAGTTCTTC. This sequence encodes CASSLSADNEQFF.